The 30 T cell receptor beta chains below were found in one sample sequenced in a study of blood T cell repertoires in COVID-19. Sequencing used immunoSEQ multiplex PCR; TCRdb keeps in-frame clones, though not all of them. Altogether more than 200,000 clones are present, about 83% being singletons, with the ten largest covering roughly 8.8%. What was sequenced was peripheral blood. These receptors came from a woman aged 45 to 65 with acute or convalescent COVID-19.

The chain is built from TRBV6-1 and TRBJ2-7; TRBD1 might be the D (5 bases). In germline, CDR1 is MNHNS, CDR2 SASEGT. The germline V and J ends were trimmed by 2 bases and 4 bases, with 21 bases remaining between them. There are 17 residues in the CDR3. The CDR3 is CASSETRTLQGHYEQYF. The CDR3 DNA is TGTGCCAGCAGTGAAACCCGGACCCTCCAGGGCCATTACGAGCAGTACTTC.

The chain employs TRBV19 and TRBJ1-2, with D perhaps TRBD1 (6 bases). This CDR3 is 16 amino acids long. Germline loops: CDR1 LNHDA, CDR2 SQIVND (reference sequence). The V and J ends lost 5 bases and 1 base respectively, with 17 bases between them. CDR3 residues: CASSPAGKDSNYGYTF. DNA for the CDR3: TGTGCCAGTAGTCCCGCTGGAAAGGACAGTAACTATGGCTACACCTTC.

V gene TRBV5-1 combines with J gene TRBJ2-5, with TRBD1 as a possible D gene (5 bases). Germline CDR1 reads SGHRS; CDR2 reads YFSETQ. The CDR3 covers 11 residues. V was pared by 4 bases and J by 5 bases, with 6 bases between. The CDR3 DNA reads as TGCGCCAGCAGCCAGGGTGAGACCCAGTACTTC. Protein product: CASSQGETQYF.

This chain connects TRBV3-1 (or the pseudogene TRBV3-2) to TRBJ2-5, with 7 bases aligning to TRBD2. Trimming removed 8 bases from V and 2 bases from J; junction bases left unmatched: 8. Germline values: CDR1 LGHDT, CDR2 YNNKEL (reference sequence). This CDR3 has 14 amino acids. Here the CDR3 reads CASGSGTWQETQYF. CDR3 sequence (DNA): TGTGCCAGCGGGAGCGGGACTTGGCAAGAGACCCAGTACTTC.

V and J are TRBV5-1 and TRBJ1-1; D may be TRBD1 (6 bases). Germline loops: CDR1 SGHRS, CDR2 YFSETQ. CDR3 length: 13 residues. V lost 4 bases to trimming and J lost 3 bases, with 10 bases between them. The CDR3 region has the DNA TGCGCCAGCAGCGCGGACAGTTACACTGAAGCTTTCTTT. It yields the protein CASSADSYTEAFF. The whole variable domain, remainder taken from reference TRBV5-1 and TRBJ1-1, is KAGVTQTPRYLIKTRGQQVTLSCSPISGHRSVSWYQQTPGQGLQFLFEYFSETQRNKGNFPGRFSGRQFSNSRSEMNVSTLELGDSALYLCASSADSYTEAFFGQGTRLTVV.

This chain connects TRBV24-1 to TRBJ1-3, with D possibly matching TRBD1 (6 bases). There are 15 residues in the CDR3. The germline V gene encodes CDR1 KGHDR and CDR2 SFDVKD. The V and J ends lost 3 bases and 0 bases respectively, with 8 bases between them. CDR3 sequence: CATSDGTNSGNTIYF. DNA for the CDR3: TGTGCCACCAGTGATGGGACAAACTCTGGAAACACCATATATTTT.

The V call is TRBV30, the J call TRBJ1-1; D may be TRBD1 (5 bases). CDR1 is GTSNPN, CDR2 SVGIG, per germline (reference sequence). The CDR3 has 11 amino acids. Trimming took 0 bases from V and 10 from J, leaving 9 bases between them. The CDR3: CAWSVGGVAFF. CDR3 nucleotides: TGTGCCTGGAGTGTGGGAGGGGTAGCTTTCTTT.

In its sample, this clone was seen a few times. The rearrangement uses TRBV7-9 and TRBJ2-7; a possible D gene is TRBD1 (6 bases). The CDR3 runs to 15 residues. Germline V gene lookup returns CDR1 SEHNR and CDR2 FQNEAQ (reference sequence). Trimming took 5 bases from V and 4 from J, leaving 18 bases between them. The CDR3 nucleotides read TGTGCCAGCAGCCCACGGACAGCCCAGGGGTACGAGCAGTACTTC. Its translation: CASSPRTAQGYEQYF.

The chain carries TRBV5-5 and TRBJ2-5, with TRBD2 matching over 14 bases. In germline, CDR1 is SGHKS, CDR2 YYEKEE (reference sequence). CDR3 size: 16 residues. J was trimmed by 4 bases and V by 4 bases; bases with no gene match: 6. CDR3 sequence: CASSRTGTSGRETQYF. In DNA form, the CDR3 reads TGTGCCAGCAGCCGTACCGGGACTAGCGGGAGAGAGACCCAGTACTTC.

This clone showed up just once. V gene TRBV12-3 or TRBV12-4 combines with J gene TRBJ2-5; the match to TRBD2 covers 7 bases. V was clipped by 7 bases and J by 2 bases; unmatched bases: 4. The CDR3 contains 13 residues. DNA of the CDR3: TGTGCCAGCACTGGGGGGGGTCAAGAGACCCAGTACTTC. Amino acids: CASTGGGQETQYF.

The chain recombines TRBV5-1 with TRBJ1-1, with D unresolved. Trimming cost V 1 base and J 1 base, with 8 bases left between them. Germline CDR1 reads SGHRS; CDR2 reads YFSETQ. The CDR3 consists of 14 residues. Written as DNA, the CDR3 is TGCGCCAGCAGCTTGAACGGTCCGAACACTGAAGCTTTCTTT. Translation gives CASSLNGPNTEAFF.

V and J are TRBV29-1 and TRBJ2-7, with 8 bases fitting TRBD2. The germline V gene has CDR1 SQVTM and CDR2 ANQGSEA. V lost 7 bases and J lost 1; bases outside the gene matches: 12. This CDR3 has 15 amino acids. Here the CDR3 reads CSATSGGALSYEQYF. CDR3 nucleotide sequence: TGCAGCGCCACTTCGGGAGGGGCCCTTTCCTACGAGCAGTACTTC.

With regard to this clone: This may be a read error, as it is one base from a much larger clone. Other DNA sequences in the same sample also yield this CDR3. The chain joins TRBV11-2 to TRBJ1-3, with D possibly being TRBD1 (6 bases). This CDR3 is built from 15 residues. Germline CDR1 is SGHAT and CDR2 is FQNNGV. V lost 4 bases and J 2 bases, leaving 12 bases between the germline ends. The CDR3 DNA reads as TGTGCCAGCAGCTCCTTAACAGGGCCTGGAAACACCATATATTTT. This translates into CASSSLTGPGNTIYF.

V and J are TRBV6-5 and TRBJ1-2; the D gene is possibly TRBD1 (5 bases). V lost 5 bases and J 0 bases, leaving 7 bases between the germline ends. The germline CDR1 and CDR2 sequences are MNHEY and SVGAGI. CDR3 length: 13 residues. Written as DNA, the CDR3 is TGTGCCAGCAGTACGACAGCTAACTATGGCTACACCTTC. Its protein is CASSTTANYGYTF.

This clone was seen only a few times. V is TRBV19 and J is TRBJ1-5; D perhaps matches TRBD1 (5 bases). V lost 3 bases, J lost 5 bases, and 11 bases lay in between. Germline V gene sequence: CDR1 LNHDA, CDR2 SQIVND (reference sequence). The CDR3 has 14 residues. CDR3 nucleotides: TGTGCCAGTAGTATGAAATTAGGGGATCAGCCCCAGCATTTT. Protein: CASSMKLGDQPQHF.

The genes are TRBV7-9 and TRBJ2-1; D is uncertain. Trimming took 1 base from V and 8 from J, leaving 9 bases between them. The CDR3 consists of 13 residues. Germline loops: CDR1 SEHNR, CDR2 FQNEAQ (reference sequence). CDR3: CASSLGIRDEQFF. The CDR3 nucleotides read TGTGCCAGCAGCTTAGGTATACGGGATGAGCAGTTCTTC.

The V gene is TRBV24-1, the J gene TRBJ1-2; 8 nucleotides agree with TRBD1. V lost 3 bases, J lost 8 bases, and 7 bases stayed unmatched. The CDR3 loop spans 14 amino acids. Per the germline V gene, CDR1 is KGHDR and CDR2 is SFDVKD. CDR3 protein: CATSDLPGGEGYTF. The CDR3 DNA reads TGTGCCACCAGTGATCTCCCAGGGGGCGAAGGCTACACCTTC.

V gene TRBV12-3 or TRBV12-4 combines with J gene TRBJ2-7; 7 bases align to TRBD2. The CDR3 is 13 residues long. V lost 6 bases, J lost 3 bases, and 5 bases stayed unmatched. CDR3 loop: CASRTPGGYEQYF. The CDR3 DNA follows: TGTGCCAGCAGAACCCCGGGAGGCTACGAGCAGTACTTC.

The V gene is TRBV15, the J gene TRBJ1-5; D might be TRBD1 (5 bases). The CDR3 totals 12 residues. With 0 bases removed from V and 13 bases from J, the gap between germline ends came to 10 bases. Germline CDR1 is LNHNV and CDR2 is YYDKDF (reference sequence). CDR3 sequence reads: CATSRDGTLQHF. The CDR3, as DNA: TGTGCCACCAGCAGAGATGGGACTTTACAGCATTTT.

The V and J genes are TRBV27 and TRBJ1-2; 9 bases fit TRBD1. The V gene end was trimmed by 5 bases and the J gene end by 1 base; junction bases not matched to a gene: 5. CDR1 MNHEY and CDR2 SMNVEV come from the germline V gene (reference sequence). The CDR3 has 15 residues. This CDR3 is CASSANRGLNYGYTF. CDR3 nucleotide sequence: TGTGCCAGCAGTGCTAACAGGGGGCTTAACTATGGCTACACCTTC.

The V gene is TRBV5-4, the J gene TRBJ2-7, with 8 bases fitting TRBD1. Germline loops: CDR1 SGHNT, CDR2 YYREEE (reference sequence). V gave up 2 bases and J gave up 5 bases; unmatched junction bases: 6. This CDR3 is built from 14 residues. For the CDR3, the DNA is TGTGCCAGCAGCTTAACGGACAGGGCCCACGAGCAGTACTTC. Protein sequence: CASSLTDRAHEQYF.

The chain is built from TRBV9 and TRBJ1-3, with a tentative D call TRBD1 (5 bases). The CDR3 runs to 14 residues. Trimming cost V 1 base and J 4 bases, with 9 bases left between them. Germline V gene data show CDR1 as SGDLS and CDR2 as YYNGEE. In nucleotides, the CDR3 is TGTGCCAGCAGCGTACAGGGCGCAGGAAACACCATATATTTT. Translated, it gives CASSVQGAGNTIYF.

This chain joins TRBV19 and TRBJ2-5; 11 nucleotides align to TRBD2. The CDR3 covers 16 residues. With V trimmed by 6 bases and J by 5 bases, 11 bases remained unmatched. CDR1 and CDR2 (germline): LNHDA, SQIVND (reference sequence). Written as DNA, the CDR3 is TGTGCCAGTAGCACAAGGACTAGCGGGTTGTGGGAGACCCAGTACTTC. Protein sequence: CASSTRTSGLWETQYF.

The V call is TRBV2, the J call TRBJ2-7; D ambiguous. The CDR3 loop spans 15 amino acids. Germline CDR1 is SNHLY and CDR2 is FYNNEI. V lost 8 bases and J lost 2, with 19 bases in between. The CDR3 nucleotides are TGTGCCAGCGGTATTCTAGGCGATCTCCCCTACGAGCAGTACTTC. Amino acids: CASGILGDLPYEQYF.

V is TRBV27 and J is TRBJ2-3, with 7 bases fitting TRBD2. Germline CDR1 and CDR2: MNHEY and SMNVEV (reference sequence). The CDR3 has 15 amino acids. The V segment lost 3 bases and the J segment 8 bases; nucleotides outside the gene matches: 11. CDR3 amino acids: CASSFLAVEEVTQYF. The DNA of the CDR3 is TGTGCCAGCAGTTTTCTAGCGGTCGAAGAAGTTACGCAGTATTTT.

V and J are TRBV2 and TRBJ1-3; possible D gene TRBD1, 5 bases. V shed 8 bases and J shed 10 bases, with 12 bases lying between them. Germline V lookup: CDR1 SNHLY, CDR2 FYNNEI. This CDR3 is built from 11 residues. The CDR3 coding sequence is TGTGCCAGCTCAGGGAAGTTGACCATATATTTT. Translation gives CASSGKLTIYF.

This rearrangement joins TRBV29-1 to TRBJ2-7; TRBD1 might be the D (5 bases). The CDR3 runs to 14 residues. From germline, CDR1 is SQVTM and CDR2 ANQGSEA. Trimming removed 4 bases from V and 0 bases from J, with 13 bases in between. The CDR3 coding sequence is TGCAGCGTTGTAGGGCAGGGCCTCTCCTACGAGCAGTACTTC. Amino acid sequence: CSVVGQGLSYEQYF.

The rearrangement joins TRBV20-1 to TRBJ2-5; 7 bases line up with TRBD1. CDR3 length: 11 amino acids. V shed 7 bases and J 5 bases; nucleotides not matched to a gene: 4. Germline V lookup: CDR1 DFQATT, CDR2 SNEGSKA (reference sequence). The CDR3 DNA is TGCAGTGGGACAGGCCAGGAGACCCAGTACTTC. This codes for CSGTGQETQYF.

This rearrangement joins TRBV29-1 to TRBJ2-7; TRBD2 aligns across 12 bases. The junction had 8 bases not matched to a gene; V was cut back by 4 bases and J by 7 bases. There are 14 residues in the CDR3. CDR1 and CDR2 (germline): SQVTM, ANQGSEA. The CDR3 loop is CSVVPSGRAWEQYF. The CDR3 DNA reads as TGCAGCGTTGTCCCTAGCGGGAGGGCCTGGGAGCAGTACTTC.

This chain uses TRBV18 with TRBJ2-2, with 9 bases lining up with TRBD2. V shed 3 bases and J 1 base; nucleotides not matched to a gene: 9. CDR1 and CDR2 (germline): KGHSH, LQKENI. The CDR3 extends over 18 amino acids. CDR3: CASSPLTSGRMNTGELFF. The CDR3 nucleotides are TGTGCCAGCTCACCCCTCACGAGCGGGAGGATGAACACCGGGGAGCTGTTTTTT.